The 15 T cell receptor beta chains reported below all come from one sample, sequenced in a study of T cells in Graves' hyperthyroidism and ophthalmopathy. Amplified regions were TCR beta CDR3 sequences from RNA transcripts. Researchers ran a first-round RT-PCR on the TCR CDR3 using the HTBI primer set. TCRdb fed the multiplex PCR reads into MiXCR, producing one record per CDR3 protein. The table shows 550,000 to 600,000 distinct CDR3 sequences, with approximately 44% occurring only once. Sequenced input: peripheral blood or thyroid tissue (not recorded which). Every receptor here comes from an adult woman with Graves' disease, either hyperthyroidism or ophthalmopathy (not recorded which).

This chain uses TRBV6-1 with TRBJ1-6; D is perhaps TRBD1 (6 bases). The CDR3 runs to 14 residues. Trimming pared 6 bases from V and 10 bases from J, leaving 16 bases between. The germline V gene encodes CDR1 MNHNS and CDR2 SASEGT. The CDR3 here is CASRPTGIGSPLHF. The DNA of the CDR3 is TGTGCCAGCAGACCAACAGGGATTGGGTCACCCCTCCACTTT.

J is TRBJ1-5 and V is TRBV7-3; 9 bases match TRBD1. The ends lost 5 bases at V and 6 bases at J; junction bases unmatched: 11. Germline V gene lookup returns CDR1 SGHTA and CDR2 FQGTGA. The length of the CDR3 is 16 residues. The CDR3 nucleotides are TGTGCCAGCAGCCCTACGGACAGGGGAGGGAGTCAGCCCCAGCATTTT. It encodes CASSPTDRGGSQPQHF.

V and J are TRBV12-3 or TRBV12-4 and TRBJ1-3; D perhaps matches TRBD1 (5 bases). Trimming stripped 0 bases from V and 4 bases from J, with 16 bases between. The CDR3 runs to 17 residues. The DNA of the CDR3 is TGTGCCAGCAGTTTAGCCGTAGGGGAGGGAGGGGGAAACACCATATATTTT. Translated: CASSLAVGEGGGNTIYF.

J is TRBJ2-5 and V is TRBV15; 11 bases fit TRBD2. The V and J ends lost 3 bases and 2 bases, in that order; junction bases with no gene match: 5. Germline CDR1 reads LNHNV; CDR2 reads YYDKDF (reference sequence). This CDR3 comprises 16 residues. The CDR3: CATSSRLAGTQETQYF. CDR3 coding DNA: TGTGCCACCAGCAGTCGACTAGCGGGAACGCAAGAGACCCAGTACTTC.

The rearrangement uses TRBV9 and TRBJ2-5; D possibly corresponds to TRBD2 (6 bases). The CDR3 has 14 amino acids. The V gene lost 0 bases and the J gene lost 5 bases, with 11 bases spanning the gap. Germline V lookup: CDR1 SGDLS, CDR2 YYNGEE. This CDR3 reads CASSVGGMMETQYF. The CDR3 DNA sequence: TGTGCCAGCAGCGTAGGCGGGATGATGGAGACCCAGTACTTC. Combining the CDR3 with reference TRBV9 and TRBJ2-5 gives the whole variable domain DSGVTQTPKHLITATGQRVTLRCSPRSGDLSVYWYQQSLDQGLQFLIQYYNGEERAKGNILERFSAQQFPDLHSELNLSSLELGDSALYFCASSVGGMMETQYFGPGTRLLVL.

Notes on this clonotype: Just one base apart from a much larger clone, this may be a read error. The chain recombines TRBV4-1 with TRBJ2-7; TRBD2 aligns across 9 bases. The germline gives CDR1 MGHRA, CDR2 YSYEKL. The CDR3 is made up of 16 amino acids. CDR3 in amino acids: CASRQGEASGMNEQYF. In nucleotides, the CDR3 is TGCGCCAGCAGGCAAGGGGAGGCTAGCGGGATGAACGAGCAGTACTTC.

This chain connects TRBV5-1 to TRBJ1-6; possible D gene TRBD1, 5 bases. CDR3 length: 16 residues. The germline V gene has CDR1 SGHRS and CDR2 YFSETQ. The V end lost 0 bases, the J end lost 10 bases, and 17 bases lay between the germline ends. The CDR3 sequence is CASSLDALGENSPLHF. The CDR3 bases are TGCGCCAGCAGCTTGGACGCACTGGGGGAGAACTCACCCCTCCACTTT.

This chain connects TRBV7-9 to TRBJ1-2; D gene uncertain. Trimming took 7 bases from V and 4 from J, leaving 4 bases between them. CDR3 length: 10 amino acids. CDR1 is SEHNR, CDR2 FQNEAQ, per germline (reference sequence). This CDR3 reads CASTVYGYTF. The CDR3 DNA reads as TGTGCCAGCACCGTCTATGGCTACACCTTC.

This clonotype was counted many times. V usage is TRBV28 and J usage is TRBJ1-5; unclear D gene. Germline V gene data show CDR1 as MDHEN and CDR2 as SYDVKM. V was cut by 7 bases and J by 9 bases, with 10 bases left in between. CDR3 length: 11 residues. The CDR3 DNA sequence: TGTGCCAGCACCCAGGAGGGGCCCCAGCATTTT. As protein: CASTQEGPQHF.

The chain has TRBV19 and TRBJ1-5; D may be TRBD1 (6 bases). This CDR3 is 14 amino acids long. Germline CDR1 and CDR2: LNHDA and SQIVND (reference sequence). Trimming removed 10 bases from V and 4 bases from J, with 17 bases in between. The CDR3 DNA follows: TGTGCCACCACGACGACAGGATTTAATCAGCCCCAGCATTTT. This encodes CATTTTGFNQPQHF.

This clonotype was recorded many times. This chain connects TRBV29-1 to TRBJ1-3; tentative D call: TRBD1 (5 bases). Trimming removed 7 bases at V and 4 bases at J, with 14 bases between. Germline CDR1 and CDR2: SQVTM and ANQGSEA. The CDR3 is made up of 13 amino acids. DNA of the CDR3: TGCAGCGCGACAGATTCCTGGGGAAACACCATATATTTT. As protein: CSATDSWGNTIYF. Variable domain in full (rest from reference TRBV29-1 and TRBJ1-3): SAVISQKPSRDICQRGTSLTIQCQVDSQVTMMFWYRQQPGQSLTLIATANQGSEATYESGFVIDKFPISRPNLTFSTLTVSNMSPEDSSIYLCSATDSWGNTIYFGEGSWLTVV.

The chain joins TRBV29-1 to TRBJ1-1; no firm D call. The V gene's germline CDR1 is SQVTM and CDR2 ANQGSEA. The ends were cut back, 3 bases at V and 6 bases at J, with 14 bases in the middle. The CDR3 runs to 13 residues. The CDR3 region is CSVDTLSRAEAFF. The DNA for the CDR3 is TGCAGCGTTGATACCCTATCTCGGGCTGAAGCTTTCTTT.

This sequence joins TRBV7-7 and TRBJ2-7; 7 nucleotides line up with TRBD1. The CDR3 covers 14 residues. J lost 6 bases, V lost 3 bases, and 8 bases had no gene match. Per the germline V gene, CDR1 is SSHAT and CDR2 is FNYEAQ (reference sequence). CDR3 amino acids: CASSLTGFESEQYF. CDR3 nucleotide sequence: TGTGCCAGCAGCTTGACAGGGTTTGAGTCCGAGCAGTACTTC.

This clonotype was found many times. The rearrangement links TRBV10-3 to TRBJ2-2; D gene unclear. Germline assignment: CDR1 ENHRY and CDR2 SYGVKD. The CDR3 length is 13 residues. The V gene lost 7 bases and the J gene lost 1 base, with 7 bases spanning the gap. This chain's CDR3 is CAITGGNTGELFF. For the CDR3, the DNA is TGTGCCATCACAGGCGGGAACACCGGGGAGCTGTTTTTT.

The chain joins TRBV25-1 to TRBJ2-7, with D perhaps matching TRBD1 (6 bases). V gave up 5 bases and J gave up 5 bases, with 19 bases separating them. Germline loops: CDR1 MGHDK, CDR2 SYGVNS. This CDR3 is 15 amino acids long. CDR3 amino acids: CASSSPGDTADEQYF. CDR3 DNA: TGTGCCAGCAGTTCACCCGGGGACACGGCCGACGAGCAGTACTTC.